This TCR beta chain was found in a study of blood T cell repertoires in COVID-19. The CDR3 consists of 15 residues. V was cut by 3 bases and J by 2 bases, with 12 bases left in between. The germline CDR1 and CDR2 sequences are LNHDA and SQIVND (reference sequence). Seattle patients were enrolled while actively infected and followed longitudinally. Sequencing was performed with immunoSEQ multiplex PCR; in TCRdb, only in-frame clones are kept and a portion is missing. The sample yields approximately 170,000 clones, about four fifths seen once. The chain combines TRBV19 with TRBJ2-3; TRBD2 is a possible D gene (6 bases). Sequencing was done on a sample of peripheral blood. This TCR derives from a woman in her seventies with COVID-19, enrolled during active disease. The CDR3 sequence is CASSIGGGDTDTQYF. DNA for the CDR3: TGTGCCAGTAGTATTGGCGGAGGGGACACAGATACGCAGTATTTT.